The 2 T cell receptor beta chains below were found in one sample sequenced in a study of shared clonotypes between healthy human individuals. Libraries were prepared by immunoSEQ multiplex PCR; TCRdb keeps only in-frame clonotypes and omits some of them. The sample has about 1.5 million clones; nearly 99% are singletons. Source material: naive CD4+ T cells sorted from blood. Indicated subset: CD45RA+ positively selected. The source of these receptors is a man aged 25-45 years in good health.

The V call is TRBV5-4, the J call TRBJ1-3; D may be TRBD1 (6 bases). Germline V gene data show CDR1 as SGHNT and CDR2 as YYREEE (reference sequence). The V end was cut by 3 bases, the J end by 2 bases, with 15 bases between. CDR3 length equals 16 residues. CDR3 amino acids: CASSSLQGSAGNTIYF. The CDR3 region has the DNA TGTGCCAGCAGCTCCTTACAGGGATCGGCTGGAAACACCATATATTTT. Filled out from reference TRBV5-4 and TRBJ1-3, the complete variable domain reads ETGVTQSPTHLIKTRGQQVTLRCSSQSGHNTVSWYQQALGQGPQFIFQYYREEENGRGNFPPRFSGLQFPNYSSELNVNALELDDSALYLCASSSLQGSAGNTIYFGEGSWLTVV.

J is TRBJ2-2 and V is TRBV9; 15 nucleotides match TRBD2. V trimming: 4 bases; J trimming: 5 bases; junction bases outside the gene matches: 15. The CDR3 runs 20 residues. Germline CDR1 and CDR2: SGDLS and YYNGEE. DNA of the CDR3: TGTGCCAGCAGCCCTCAAGAAAAGGGACTAGCGGGAGGTGGGACCGGGGAGCTGTTTTTT. Amino acid sequence: CASSPQEKGLAGGGTGELFF. The full variable domain, with the rest looked up from reference TRBV9 and TRBJ2-2, is DSGVTQTPKHLITATGQRVTLRCSPRSGDLSVYWYQQSLDQGLQFLIQYYNGEERAKGNILERFSAQQFPDLHSELNLSSLELGDSALYFCASSPQEKGLAGGGTGELFFGEGSRLTVL.